The clone carrying this T cell receptor beta chain was detected a few times. Its antigen remains unidentified. These data belong to a study of shared clonotypes between healthy human individuals. CDR3 length: 15 residues. Germline lookup yields CDR1 GTSNPN and CDR2 SVGIG (reference sequence). Losses at the gene ends were 2 bases for V and 4 bases for J; bases not matched to a gene: 9. Broader study findings: An anticipated effect of sequencing depth on clonotype sharing among donors was recognized.

Samples left unsorted employed roughly 90 million PBMCs for genomic DNA. Ten immunoSEQ deep assay plates were used to sequence the DNA of unsorted PBMCs. Here immunoSEQ multiplex PCR was the method, and the copy in TCRdb shows in-frame clones only, minus some. The top ten hold roughly 16% of the sample, which has roughly 95,000 clones, less than 60% seen once. Material: PBMCs. The chain couples TRBV30 to TRBJ1-2; 8 bases are a match to TRBD1. The TCR was taken from a woman between 35 and 50 years old in good health. Some clones in this sample may be carry-over from other donors' samples. In DNA, the CDR3 is TGTGCCTGGAGTAGTAGGGCAGGGGGCTCCTATGGCTACACCTTC. This encodes CAWSSRAGGSYGYTF.